This T cell receptor (beta chain) was sequenced in a study of cytomegalovirus exposure and HLA in healthy donors. The V gene's germline CDR1 is SGHVS and CDR2 FNYEAQ. The CDR3 covers 12 residues. The V end lost 5 bases, the J end lost 2 bases, and 6 bases lay between the germline ends. Points on this clone: Its antigen remains unidentified.

General study results and limits: Many donors shared some public TCRs, even though most TCR sequences were rare.

The PCR was carried out with 60 Vbeta primers and 13 Jbeta primers. Here immunoSEQ multiplex PCR was the method, and the copy in TCRdb shows in-frame clones only, minus some. This table holds fewer than 150,000 clones, 65% to 85% found once. Specimen: PBMCs. The sequence came from a man aged 50 or older in good health and CMV-seronegative. The genes are TRBV7-6 and TRBJ2-5; D call uncertain. CDR3 DNA: TGTGCCAGCAGCATTCTTCAAGAGACCCAGTACTTC. Translating it yields CASSILQETQYF.